These T cell receptor beta chains were read from a single sample in a study of T cell responses to AZD1222 COVID-19 vaccine. Measured with immunoSEQ multiplex PCR; TCRdb has only the in-frame clones, and not every one. The table records about 140,000 clones, 90% to 95% of them present only once. The sample consisted of peripheral blood, taken 28 days after the second AZD1222 dose. The receptors were sampled from an adult who received the AZD1222 COVID-19 vaccine. Both conserved end residues are part of each CDR3. Each record gives: clone size, V gene, J gene, D gene, CDR3 protein, CDR3 DNA. The D gene is left open where the match is weak. Not every row has a clone size; where given, it reads once, few, many or a size class.

NA	TRBV28	TRBJ1-5	NA	CASSLRYSNQPQHF	TGTGCCAGCAGTTTAAGGTATAGCAATCAGCCCCAGCATTTT
once	TRBV5-1	TRBJ2-5	TRBD1	CASSKPGTEETQYF	TGCGCCAGCAGTAAGCCCGGGACAGAAGAGACCCAGTACTTC
NA	TRBV7-9	TRBJ2-3	TRBD2	CASSRLAGGIPDTQYF	TGTGCCAGCAGCCGACTAGCGGGAGGGATCCCAGATACGCAGTATTTT
NA	TRBV10-2	TRBJ1-2	NA	CASSESGDYGYTF	TGCGCCAGCAGTGAATCAGGGGACTATGGCTACACCTTC
NA	TRBV20-1	TRBJ2-3	NA	CSASSREAQYF	TGCAGTGCTAGTAGCAGGGAGGCGCAGTATTTT
NA	TRBV7-3	TRBJ2-3	TRBD2	CASSFSGGTDTQYF	TGTGCCAGCAGTTTTAGCGGGGGCACAGATACGCAGTATTTT
NA	TRBV6-1	TRBJ2-1	TRBD2	CASSEARGGPGIEQFF	TGTGCCAGCAGTGAAGCTAGGGGAGGGCCTGGGATTGAGCAGTTCTTC
NA	TRBV5-8	TRBJ1-2	NA	CASSLNGYTF	TGTGCCAGCAGCTTGAATGGCTACACCTTC
NA	TRBV18	TRBJ2-5	TRBD1	CASSPRDRLIQETQYF	TGTGCCAGCTCACCCCGGGACAGACTGATCCAAGAGACCCAGTACTTC
NA	TRBV7-6	TRBJ1-2	TRBD1	CASSPRGGDNGYTF	TGTGCCAGCAGTCCCAGGGGGGGGGATAATGGCTACACCTTC
NA	TRBV7-3	TRBJ1-2	TRBD1	CASSLDRDHYGYTF	TGTGCCAGCAGCTTAGACAGGGACCACTATGGCTACACCTTC